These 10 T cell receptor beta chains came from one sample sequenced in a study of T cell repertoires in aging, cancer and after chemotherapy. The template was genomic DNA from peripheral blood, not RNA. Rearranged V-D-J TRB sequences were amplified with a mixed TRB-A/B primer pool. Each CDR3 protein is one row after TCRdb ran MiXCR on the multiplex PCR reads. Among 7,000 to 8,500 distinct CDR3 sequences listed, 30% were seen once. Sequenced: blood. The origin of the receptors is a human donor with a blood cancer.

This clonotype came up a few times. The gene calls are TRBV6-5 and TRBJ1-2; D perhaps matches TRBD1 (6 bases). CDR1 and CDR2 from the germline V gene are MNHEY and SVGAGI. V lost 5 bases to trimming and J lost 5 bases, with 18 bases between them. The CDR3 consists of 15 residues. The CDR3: CASSEETGKAYGYTF. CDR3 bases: TGTGCCAGCAGTGAGGAGACAGGAAAAGCATATGGCTACACCTTC.

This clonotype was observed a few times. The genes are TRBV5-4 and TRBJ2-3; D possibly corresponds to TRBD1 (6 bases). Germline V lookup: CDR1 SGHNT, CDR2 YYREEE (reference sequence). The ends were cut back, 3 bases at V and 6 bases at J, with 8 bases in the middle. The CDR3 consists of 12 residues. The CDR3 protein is CASSSQGDTQYF. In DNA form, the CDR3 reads TGTGCCAGCAGCTCGCAGGGGGATACGCAGTATTTT.

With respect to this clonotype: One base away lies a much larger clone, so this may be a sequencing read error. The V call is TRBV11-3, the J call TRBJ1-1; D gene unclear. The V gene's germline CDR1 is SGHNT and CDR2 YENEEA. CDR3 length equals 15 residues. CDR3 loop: CASTLAYGMNTEAFF. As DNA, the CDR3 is TGTGCCAGCACCTTAGCTTACGGTATGAACACTGAAGCTTTCTTT.

CDR3 sequence reads: CASSIFQKRDRGHTEAFF. The CDR3 DNA reads as TGTGCCAGCAGTATTTTCCAAAAACGGGACAGGGGGCACACTGAAGCTTTCTTT. This chain uses TRBV12-3 or TRBV12-4 with TRBJ1-1, with 12 bases aligning to TRBD1. After removal of 5 bases from V and 3 bases from J, the junction contained 13 bases not matched to a gene. The CDR3 contains 18 residues.

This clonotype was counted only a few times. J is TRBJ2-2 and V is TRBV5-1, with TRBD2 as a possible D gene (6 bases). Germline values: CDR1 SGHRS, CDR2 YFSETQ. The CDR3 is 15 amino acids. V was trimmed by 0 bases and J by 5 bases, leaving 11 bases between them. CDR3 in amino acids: CASSLGNAGTGELFF. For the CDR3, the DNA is TGCGCCAGCAGCTTGGGCAATGCGGGAACCGGGGAGCTGTTTTTT.

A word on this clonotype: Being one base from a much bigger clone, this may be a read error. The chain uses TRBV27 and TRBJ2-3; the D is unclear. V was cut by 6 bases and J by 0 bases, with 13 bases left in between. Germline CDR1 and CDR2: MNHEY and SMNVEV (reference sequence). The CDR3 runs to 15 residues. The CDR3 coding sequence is TGTGCCAGCAGGGGAAGGATCGGGAGCACAGATACGCAGTATTTT. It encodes CASRGRIGSTDTQYF.

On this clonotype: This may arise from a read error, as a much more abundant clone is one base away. The CDR3 reads CASVRTGGIYEQYF. CDR3 coding DNA: TGTGCCAGTGTCCGGACAGGGGGTATCTACGAGCAGTACTTC. The V call is TRBV19, the J call TRBJ2-7, with 10 nucleotides matching TRBD1. The length of the CDR3 is 14 residues. Germline V gene sequence: CDR1 LNHDA, CDR2 SQIVND (reference sequence). The junction had 7 bases not matched to a gene; V was cut back by 8 bases and J by 3 bases.

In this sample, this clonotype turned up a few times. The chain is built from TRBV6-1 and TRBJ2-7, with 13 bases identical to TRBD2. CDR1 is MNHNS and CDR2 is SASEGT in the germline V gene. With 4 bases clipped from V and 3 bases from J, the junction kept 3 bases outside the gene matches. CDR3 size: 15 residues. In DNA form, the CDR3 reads TGTGCCAGCAGTGCCAGGACTAGCGGGGGCTACGAGCAGTACTTC. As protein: CASSARTSGGYEQYF.

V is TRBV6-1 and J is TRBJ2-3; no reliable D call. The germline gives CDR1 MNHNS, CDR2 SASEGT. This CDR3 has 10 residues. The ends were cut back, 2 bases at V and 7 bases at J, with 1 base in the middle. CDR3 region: CASSEYTQYF. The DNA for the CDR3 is TGTGCCAGCAGTGAATATACGCAGTATTTT.

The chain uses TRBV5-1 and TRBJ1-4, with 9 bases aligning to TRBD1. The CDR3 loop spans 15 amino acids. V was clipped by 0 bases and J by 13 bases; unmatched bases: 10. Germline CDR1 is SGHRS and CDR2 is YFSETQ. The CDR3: CASSLENTGGAGLFF. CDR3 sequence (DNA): TGCGCCAGCAGCTTGGAAAATACAGGGGGCGCAGGACTGTTTTTT.